The next 29 T cell receptor beta chains were all read from a single sample in a study of blood T cell repertoires in COVID-19 (dated by TCRdb to about 2020). Library method: the immunoSEQ multiplex PCR assay. TCRdb provides this immuneACCESS table in a form limited to in-frame rearrangements. Some clones are lacking; in checked studies, under half of them reflect an unresolved V gene, and why the rest are absent is not known. This sample is represented by around 330,000 clones; approximately 88% of them were singletons. Of the sample, about 1.5% is held by the ten largest clones. The sequenced sample consisted of peripheral blood. The receptor source for this set is a woman aged 25-40 years with COVID-19, enrolled during active disease.

This rearrangement joins TRBV14 to TRBJ1-2, with D possibly being TRBD1 (5 bases). CDR1 is SGHDN and CDR2 is FVKESK in the germline V gene. The CDR3 covers 15 residues. V was clipped by 1 base and J by 7 bases, with 16 bases between them. CDR3 in amino acids: CASSQVAGGVGGYTF. CDR3 nucleotides: TGTGCCAGCAGCCAAGTAGCGGGGGGAGTCGGTGGCTACACCTTC. Looking up the rest from reference TRBV14 and TRBJ1-2 gives the full variable domain: EAGVTQFPSHSVIEKGQTVTLRCDPISGHDNLYWYRRVMGKEIKFLLHFVKESKQDESGMPNNRFLAERTGGTYSTLKVQPAELEDSGVYFCASSQVAGGVGGYTFGSGTRLTVV.

The chain employs TRBV11-3 and TRBJ2-1; the match to TRBD2 covers 9 bases. After removal of 5 bases from V and 4 bases from J, the junction contained 6 bases not matched to a gene. This CDR3 has 15 amino acids. Germline V lookup: CDR1 SGHNT, CDR2 YENEEA. The CDR3 sequence is CASSQTSGLYNEQFF. The CDR3 DNA reads TGTGCCAGCAGCCAGACTAGCGGACTATACAATGAGCAGTTCTTC.

The chain uses TRBV18 and TRBJ2-3; D call uncertain. Per germline, CDR1 KGHSH and CDR2 LQKENI. Trimming cost V 3 bases and J 0 bases, with 10 bases left between them. This CDR3 has 15 residues. The CDR3 spells CASSPFGSSTDTQYF. CDR3 DNA: TGTGCCAGCTCACCCTTCGGTAGTAGCACAGATACGCAGTATTTT.

The gene calls are TRBV6-1 and TRBJ1-1; unclear D gene. The CDR3 loop spans 15 amino acids. Deletions cut 2 bases from V and 2 bases from J, with 12 bases between. Germline V gene sequence: CDR1 MNHNS, CDR2 SASEGT. CDR3 in DNA: TGTGCCAGCAGTGAAATCGGAGGGATCAACACTGAAGCTTTCTTT. Translated: CASSEIGGINTEAFF.

The count of this clone is one. The chain is built from TRBV30 and TRBJ1-1; 7 bases match TRBD1. The CDR3 has 13 residues. Unmatched junction bases numbered 8, after V lost 6 bases and J lost 4 bases. CDR1 and CDR2 from the germline V gene are GTSNPN and SVGIG (reference sequence). CDR3 in amino acids: CACKHRGGTEAFF. CDR3 DNA: TGTGCCTGTAAACACAGGGGAGGCACTGAAGCTTTCTTT.

This rearrangement joins TRBV5-5 to TRBJ1-6, with D unclear. Trimming left V 4 bases short and J 7 bases short, with 6 bases between. Germline CDR1 reads SGHKS; CDR2 reads YYEKEE (reference sequence). The CDR3 is 12 amino acids. CDR3 region: CASSLTNSPLHF. The CDR3 DNA follows: TGTGCCAGCAGCCTAACCAATTCACCCCTCCACTTT. The full variable domain, with the rest looked up from reference TRBV5-5 and TRBJ1-6, is DAGVTQSPTHLIKTRGQQVTLRCSPISGHKSVSWYQQVLGQGPQFIFQYYEKEERGRGNFPDRFSARQFPNYSSELNVNALLLGDSALYLCASSLTNSPLHFGNGTRLTVT.

Concerning this clone: Other DNA sequences within the sample encode an identical CDR3. V and J are TRBV28 and TRBJ1-1; D uncertain. This CDR3 has 13 residues. Germline V gene lookup returns CDR1 MDHEN and CDR2 SYDVKM. V lost 3 bases, J lost 0 bases, and 5 bases lay in between. CDR3 in amino acids: CASSLSVNTEAFF. CDR3 sequence (DNA): TGTGCCAGCAGTTTGTCGGTGAACACTGAAGCTTTCTTT. Drawing the rest from reference TRBV28 and TRBJ1-1, the complete variable domain is DVKVTQSSRYLVKRTGEKVFLECVQDMDHENMFWYRQDPGLGLRLIYFSYDVKMKEKGDIPEGYSVSREKKERFSLILESASTNQTSMYLCASSLSVNTEAFFGQGTRLTVV.

The chain couples TRBV15 to TRBJ1-5; TRBD1 matches at 7 bases. Germline V gene data show CDR1 as LNHNV and CDR2 as YYDKDF (reference sequence). This CDR3 region has 15 residues. V dropped 1 base and J dropped 4; count of bases not matched to a gene: 4. CDR3 region: CATSRVRGRNQPQHF. CDR3 sequence (DNA): TGTGCCACCAGCAGAGTAAGGGGGCGAAATCAGCCCCAGCATTTT.

The J gene is TRBJ1-6, the V gene TRBV7-2; TRBD1 is a possible D gene (6 bases). Trimming took off 3 bases at V and 10 bases at J, with 10 bases between the two ends. Germline lookup yields CDR1 SGHTA and CDR2 FQGNSA. CDR3 length: 13 residues. This CDR3 is CASSFYRVSPLHF. The CDR3 bases are TGTGCCAGCAGCTTCTACAGGGTGTCACCCCTCCACTTT.

V and J are TRBV3-1 (or the pseudogene TRBV3-2) and TRBJ2-7; 8 bases are a match to TRBD1. Germline V gene lookup returns CDR1 LGHDT and CDR2 YNNKEL (reference sequence). V lost 2 bases and J lost 2; bases outside the gene matches: 2. This CDR3 has 14 amino acids. CDR3 DNA sequence: TGTGCCAGCAGCCAAAGGACAGGGACCTACGAGCAGTACTTC. Translation: CASSQRTGTYEQYF.

This clone was counted once. V and J are TRBV19 and TRBJ1-6, with TRBD1 matching 8 bases. V gave up 7 bases and J gave up 9 bases; unmatched junction bases: 5. Germline V CDR1 and CDR2: LNHDA, SQIVND (reference sequence). This CDR3 is built from 13 residues. CDR3 sequence: CASTRDRRSPLHF. The CDR3 DNA sequence: TGTGCCAGTACCCGGGACAGGCGTTCACCCCTCCACTTT.

The chain links TRBV19 to TRBJ1-6; TRBD1 matches 7 bases. Unmatched junction bases numbered 3, after V lost 7 bases and J lost 0 bases. Germline loops: CDR1 LNHDA, CDR2 SQIVND (reference sequence). This CDR3 is 15 amino acids long. This CDR3 reads CASTGDSSYNSPLHF. CDR3 nucleotides: TGTGCCAGTACGGGGGACAGCTCCTATAATTCACCCCTCCACTTT.

The rearrangement joins TRBV7-2 to TRBJ2-2; 10 positions match TRBD2. CDR3 length: 18 amino acids. Germline V gene lookup returns CDR1 SGHTA and CDR2 FQGNSA. The V gene end was trimmed by 5 bases and the J gene end by 4 bases; junction bases not matched to a gene: 13. The CDR3 bases are TGTGCCAGCAGCGGAAGGGTTAGCGGGGGGCTATTCACCGGGGAGCTGTTTTTT. It is translated as CASSGRVSGGLFTGELFF.

The V gene is TRBV27, the J gene TRBJ2-5, with D tentatively TRBD2 (7 bases). Germline-derived CDR1 and CDR2 are MNHEY and SMNVEV (reference sequence). The CDR3 spans 16 residues. The V end was cut by 1 base, the J end by 2 bases, with 14 bases between. The CDR3 nucleotides are TGTGCCAGCAGTTTATTTGCGGGGGCCAGACAAGAGACCCAGTACTTC. The encoded protein is CASSLFAGARQETQYF.

This clone came up a few times. The genes are TRBV2 and TRBJ1-5; 10 nucleotides line up with TRBD1. V gave up 6 bases and J gave up 1 base; unmatched junction bases: 6. CDR1 is SNHLY, CDR2 FYNNEI, per germline. The CDR3 has 16 amino acids. The CDR3 bases are TGTGCCAGCAGGAGACAGGGGGCACGGAGCAATCAGCCCCAGCATTTT. Amino acid sequence: CASRRQGARSNQPQHF.

The V gene is TRBV18, the J gene TRBJ2-5, with 7 bases that match TRBD2. V trimming: 2 bases; J trimming: 5 bases; junction bases outside the gene matches: 14. The CDR3 is made up of 17 amino acids. Per the germline V gene, CDR1 is KGHSH and CDR2 is LQKENI. CDR3 residues: CASSPRSRGGTTETQYF. The DNA of the CDR3 is TGTGCCAGCTCACCAAGAAGCCGTGGAGGGACTACGGAGACCCAGTACTTC.

Details on this clone: Other DNA variants within this sample encode the same CDR3. The chain combines TRBV18 with TRBJ2-7; TRBD2 matches 7 bases. CDR3 length: 13 residues. Trimming at V came to 3 bases and at J to 3 bases, leaving 2 bases not matched to a gene. Germline-derived CDR1 and CDR2 are KGHSH and LQKENI. The CDR3 here is CASSPGGGYEQYV. CDR3 coding DNA: TGTGCCAGCTCACCCGGCGGGGGCTACGAGCAGTACGTC.

This chain joins TRBV19 and TRBJ2-3, with D possibly matching TRBD2 (6 bases). CDR3 length equals 15 residues. The germline V gene encodes CDR1 LNHDA and CDR2 SQIVND (reference sequence). Trimming left V 7 bases short and J 4 bases short, with 18 bases between. CDR3 in amino acids: CASKAGTADADTQYF. The CDR3 DNA sequence: TGTGCCAGTAAAGCCGGGACTGCGGACGCAGATACGCAGTATTTT.

The chain is built from TRBV7-9 and TRBJ2-1; D is undetermined. The CDR3 has 15 residues. Germline loops: CDR1 SEHNR, CDR2 FQNEAQ (reference sequence). V lost 1 base to trimming and J lost 6 bases, with 13 bases between them. The CDR3 sequence is CASSLVVSRINEQFF. The CDR3 DNA reads as TGTGCCAGCAGCTTAGTTGTTTCGCGCATCAATGAGCAGTTCTTC. The whole variable domain, filled in from reference TRBV7-9 and TRBJ2-1, reads DTGVSQNPRHKITKRGQNVTFRCDPISEHNRLYWYRQTLGQGPEFLTYFQNEAQLEKSRLLSDRFSAERPKGSFSTLEIQRTEQGDSAMYLCASSLVVSRINEQFFGPGTRLTVL.

The genes are TRBV18 and TRBJ1-1; D possibly corresponds to TRBD1 (6 bases). Trimming took off 3 bases at V and 0 bases at J, with 11 bases between the two ends. The CDR3 has 15 residues. Per germline, CDR1 KGHSH and CDR2 LQKENI. The CDR3 nucleotides are TGTGCCAGCTCACCGATGACAGGAGTGAACACTGAAGCTTTCTTT. Its protein is CASSPMTGVNTEAFF.

The chain joins TRBV19 to TRBJ1-1; 10 bases are shared with TRBD1. The CDR3 loop spans 14 amino acids. Looked up from germline, CDR1 is LNHDA and CDR2 is SQIVND (reference sequence). With 8 bases clipped from V and 4 bases from J, the junction kept 7 bases outside the gene matches. CDR3 DNA sequence: TGTGCCAGTTATCCGACAGGGGGCCTCACTGAAGCTTTCTTT. It specifies CASYPTGGLTEAFF.

V gene TRBV9 combines with J gene TRBJ1-2; D remains ambiguous. Germline assignment: CDR1 SGDLS and CDR2 YYNGEE. The V end lost 4 bases, the J end lost 3 bases, and 10 bases lay between the germline ends. The CDR3 sequence is 13 residues long. The CDR3 sequence is CASSTPGDYGYTF. In DNA, the CDR3 is TGTGCCAGCAGCACCCCCGGGGACTATGGCTACACCTTC.

This clone has only one observation. The chain carries TRBV10-3 and TRBJ2-1, with D unclear. Trimming shortened V by 6 bases and J by 6 bases, and 12 bases separated the two germline ends. The CDR3 has 13 residues. Germline V gene data show CDR1 as ENHRY and CDR2 as SYGVKD. The CDR3 is CAIRLTSRNEQFF. CDR3 in DNA: TGTGCCATCAGGCTTACCTCGCGCAATGAGCAGTTCTTC.

In its sample, this clone was seen a few times. V and J are TRBV7-9 and TRBJ1-1; D unresolved. The V gene lost 7 bases and the J gene lost 6 bases, with 9 bases spanning the gap. The germline CDR1 and CDR2 sequences are SEHNR and FQNEAQ (reference sequence). This CDR3 has 11 amino acids. CDR3 region: CASTGAAEAFF. The CDR3 DNA follows: TGTGCCAGCACCGGCGCGGCTGAAGCTTTCTTT.

This clone has just one count. For the CDR3, the DNA is TGCAGCGTTGATGAGCCCACCAACACTGAAGCTTTCTTT. Amino acid sequence: CSVDEPTNTEAFF. V is TRBV29-1 and J is TRBJ1-1; D is unresolved. The CDR3 is made up of 13 amino acids. CDR1 is SQVTM and CDR2 is ANQGSEA in the germline V gene. Trimming removed 3 bases from V and 2 bases from J, with 10 bases in between.

The CDR3 reads CASSLGLAGASTDTQYF. In DNA form, the CDR3 reads TGCGCCAGCAGCTTGGGTCTAGCGGGGGCCAGCACAGATACGCAGTATTTT. The V and J genes are TRBV5-1 and TRBJ2-3; 10 positions agree with TRBD2. J gave up 0 bases and V 0 bases, and 4 bases lay outside the gene matches. This CDR3 region has 17 residues. Germline-derived CDR1 and CDR2 are SGHRS and YFSETQ.

In DNA, the CDR3 is TGTGCCAGCAGCTTTGCGGACAGCTCCTCTGGAAACACCATATATTTT. This translates into CASSFADSSSGNTIYF. The chain carries TRBV11-3 and TRBJ1-3, with D possibly matching TRBD1 (6 bases). This CDR3 spans 16 amino acids. Germline assignment: CDR1 SGHNT and CDR2 YENEEA. Trimming removed 3 bases at V and 0 bases at J, with 12 bases between.

The genes are TRBV6-6 and TRBJ2-5; tentative D call: TRBD2 (6 bases). Germline CDR1 reads MNHNY; CDR2 reads SVGAGI (reference sequence). The CDR3 contains 13 residues. V was cut by 2 bases and J by 5 bases, with 9 bases left in between. The CDR3 DNA is TGTGCCAGCAGTTACCGGAGGGGTGAGACCCAGTACTTC. Protein product: CASSYRRGETQYF.

The chain couples TRBV4-1 to TRBJ1-2; 7 bases are shared with TRBD1. Germline trimming cut 4 bases from V and 4 bases from J; bases unmatched to any gene: 6. This CDR3 spans 14 amino acids. Germline CDR1 reads MGHRA; CDR2 reads YSYEKL. Here the CDR3 reads CASSLETGIYGYTF. DNA of the CDR3: TGCGCCAGCAGCCTAGAGACAGGGATCTATGGCTACACCTTC.